Presented here are 6 T cell receptor beta chains from one specimen sequenced in a study of blood T cell repertoires in COVID-19. Assay: immunoSEQ multiplex PCR; the TCRdb copy retains only in-frame clones and omits some. The sample holds 280,000 or so clones; around 87% are singletons and the top ten take 1.5% to 2%. Specimen: PBMCs or T cells enriched from blood (not recorded which). The receptors stem from a woman younger than 35 with acute COVID-19.

The genes are TRBV19 and TRBJ1-1, with 9 bases that match TRBD1. With 3 bases clipped from V and 4 bases from J, the junction kept 6 bases outside the gene matches. CDR1 LNHDA and CDR2 SQIVND come from the germline V gene (reference sequence). This CDR3 is built from 15 residues. CDR3 sequence: CASSIGTGSGTEAFF. CDR3 sequence (DNA): TGTGCCAGTAGTATTGGGACAGGGTCTGGCACTGAAGCTTTCTTT. The whole variable domain, remainder taken from reference TRBV19 and TRBJ1-1, is DGGITQSPKYLFRKEGQNVTLSCEQNLNHDAMYWYRQDPGQGLRLIYYSQIVNDFQKGDIAEGYSVSREKKESFPLTVTSAQKNPTAFYLCASSIGTGSGTEAFFGQGTRLTVV.

The rearrangement uses TRBV7-9 and TRBJ2-1, with TRBD2 matching over 8 bases. There are 19 residues in the CDR3. V dropped 1 base and J dropped 5; count of bases not matched to a gene: 16. In germline, CDR1 is SEHNR, CDR2 FQNEAQ (reference sequence). The CDR3 region has the DNA TGTGCCAGCAGCTTAGGGCCCCCCCGGACTAGCTTTAGAGACAATGAGCAGTTCTTC. It translates to CASSLGPPRTSFRDNEQFF.

The CDR3 reads CASSPQPGQGGGYTF. Here the CDR3 DNA reads TGTGCCAGCAGCCCCCAGCCGGGACAGGGAGGTGGCTACACCTTC. This chain connects TRBV7-2 to TRBJ1-2, with 9 positions matching TRBD1. Germline lookup yields CDR1 SGHTA and CDR2 FQGNSA. CDR3 size: 15 residues. V trimming: 5 bases; J trimming: 7 bases; junction bases outside the gene matches: 11.

This chain joins TRBV7-2 and TRBJ2-2, with D possibly being TRBD1 (5 bases). From germline, CDR1 is SGHTA and CDR2 FQGNSA. V gave up 2 bases and J gave up 1 base, with 8 bases separating them. The CDR3 is made up of 15 amino acids. The CDR3 is CASSLHQGNTGELFF. CDR3 bases: TGTGCCAGCAGCTTACACCAGGGGAACACCGGGGAGCTGTTTTTT.

Only one count was recorded for this clone. This sequence joins TRBV7-6 and TRBJ2-1; 9 bases align to TRBD2. Germline lookup yields CDR1 SGHVS and CDR2 FNYEAQ. V was pared by 5 bases and J by 8 bases, with 10 bases of the junction left unmatched. CDR3 length: 15 amino acids. The CDR3 nucleotides are TGTGCCAGCAGCCGACTAGCGGTCGGTGTGTATGAGCAGTTCTTC. Residues: CASSRLAVGVYEQFF. The full variable domain, rest sourced from reference TRBV7-6 and TRBJ2-1, is GAGVSQSPRYKVTKRGQDVALRCDPISGHVSLYWYRQALGQGPEFLTYFNYEAQQDKSGLPNDRFSAERPEGSISTLTIQRTEQRDSAMYRCASSRLAVGVYEQFFGPGTRLTVL.

V usage is TRBV4-2 and J usage is TRBJ2-3; TRBD2 matches at 12 bases. J was trimmed by 1 base and V by 4 bases; bases with no gene match: 0. Germline-derived CDR1 and CDR2 are LGHNA and YNFKEQ. CDR3 length: 15 residues. The CDR3 reads CASSPSGRGTDTQYF. The CDR3 DNA is TGTGCCAGCAGCCCTAGCGGGAGGGGCACAGATACGCAGTATTTT.